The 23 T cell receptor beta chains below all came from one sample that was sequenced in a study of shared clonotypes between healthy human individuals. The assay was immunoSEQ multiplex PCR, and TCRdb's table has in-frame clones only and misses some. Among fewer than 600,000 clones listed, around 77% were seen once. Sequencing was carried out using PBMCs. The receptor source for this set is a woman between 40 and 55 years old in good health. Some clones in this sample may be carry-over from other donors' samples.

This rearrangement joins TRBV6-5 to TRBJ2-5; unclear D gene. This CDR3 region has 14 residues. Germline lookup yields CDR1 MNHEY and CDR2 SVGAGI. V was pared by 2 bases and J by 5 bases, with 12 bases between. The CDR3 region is CASSYPGPFETQYF. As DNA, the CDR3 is TGTGCCAGCAGTTACCCAGGACCGTTCGAGACCCAGTACTTC.

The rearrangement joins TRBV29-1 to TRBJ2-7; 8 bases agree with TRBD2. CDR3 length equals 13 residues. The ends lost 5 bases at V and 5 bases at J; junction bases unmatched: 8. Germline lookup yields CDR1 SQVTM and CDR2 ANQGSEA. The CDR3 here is CSVSGGRNNEQYF. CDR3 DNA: TGCAGCGTTAGTGGCGGGAGGAATAACGAGCAGTACTTC.

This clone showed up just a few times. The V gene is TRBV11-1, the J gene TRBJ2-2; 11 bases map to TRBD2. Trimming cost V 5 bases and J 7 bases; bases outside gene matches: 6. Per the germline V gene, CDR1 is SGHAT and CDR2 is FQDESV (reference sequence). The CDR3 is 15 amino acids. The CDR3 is CASSISGRAGGELFF. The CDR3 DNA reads TGTGCCAGCAGCATTAGCGGGAGGGCCGGCGGGGAGCTGTTTTTT.

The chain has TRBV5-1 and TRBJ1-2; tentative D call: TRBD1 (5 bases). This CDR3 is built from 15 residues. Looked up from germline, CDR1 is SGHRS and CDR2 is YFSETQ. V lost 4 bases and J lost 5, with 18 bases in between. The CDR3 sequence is CASSPDRPPLYGYTF. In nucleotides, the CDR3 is TGCGCCAGCAGCCCAGACAGACCGCCCCTTTATGGCTACACCTTC.

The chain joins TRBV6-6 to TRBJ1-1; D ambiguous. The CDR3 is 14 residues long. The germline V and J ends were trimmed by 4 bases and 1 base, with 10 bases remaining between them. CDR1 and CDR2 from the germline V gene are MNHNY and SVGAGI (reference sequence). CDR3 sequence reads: CASSFRGENTEAFF. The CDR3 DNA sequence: TGTGCCAGCAGTTTTCGTGGGGAGAACACTGAAGCTTTCTTT.

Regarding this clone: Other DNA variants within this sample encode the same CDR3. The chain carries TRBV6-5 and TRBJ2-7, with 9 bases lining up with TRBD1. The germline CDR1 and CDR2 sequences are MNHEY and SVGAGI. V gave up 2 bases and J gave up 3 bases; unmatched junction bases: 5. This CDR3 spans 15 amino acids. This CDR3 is CASSYGGTGSYEQYF. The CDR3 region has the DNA TGTGCCAGCAGTTACGGGGGGACAGGGAGCTACGAGCAGTACTTC.

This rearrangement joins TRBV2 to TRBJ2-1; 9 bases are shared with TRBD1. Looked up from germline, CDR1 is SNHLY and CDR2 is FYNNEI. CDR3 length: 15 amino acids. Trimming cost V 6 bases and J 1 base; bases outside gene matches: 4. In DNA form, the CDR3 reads TGTGCCAGCAGGTGGGACAGGGCGTCCTACAATGAGCAGTTCTTC. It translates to CASRWDRASYNEQFF.

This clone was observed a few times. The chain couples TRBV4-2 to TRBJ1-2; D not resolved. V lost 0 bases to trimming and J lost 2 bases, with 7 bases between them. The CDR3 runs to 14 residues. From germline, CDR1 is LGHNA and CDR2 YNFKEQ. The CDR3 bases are TGTGCCAGCAGCCAAGATCTCGGGAACTATGGCTACACCTTC. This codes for CASSQDLGNYGYTF.

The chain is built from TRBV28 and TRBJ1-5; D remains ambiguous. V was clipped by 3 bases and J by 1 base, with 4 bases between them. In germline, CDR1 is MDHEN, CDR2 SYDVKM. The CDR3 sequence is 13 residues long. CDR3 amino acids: CASSFNSNQPQHF. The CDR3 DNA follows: TGTGCCAGCAGTTTTAACAGCAATCAGCCCCAGCATTTT.

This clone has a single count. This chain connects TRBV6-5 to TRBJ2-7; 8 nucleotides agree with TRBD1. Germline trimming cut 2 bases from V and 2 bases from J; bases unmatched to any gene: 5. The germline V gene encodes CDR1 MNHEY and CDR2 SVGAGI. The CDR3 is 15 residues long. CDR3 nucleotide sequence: TGTGCCAGCAGTTACGACGGCAGGGGGCCCTACGAGCAGTACTTC. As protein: CASSYDGRGPYEQYF.

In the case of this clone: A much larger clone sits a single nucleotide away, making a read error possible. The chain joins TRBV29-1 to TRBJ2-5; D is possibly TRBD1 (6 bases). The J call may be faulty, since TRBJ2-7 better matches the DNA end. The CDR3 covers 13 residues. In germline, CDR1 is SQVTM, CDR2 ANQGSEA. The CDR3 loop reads CRVGVQGVYEQYF. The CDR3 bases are TGCCGCGTGGGGGTACAGGGCGTATACGAGCAGTACTTC.

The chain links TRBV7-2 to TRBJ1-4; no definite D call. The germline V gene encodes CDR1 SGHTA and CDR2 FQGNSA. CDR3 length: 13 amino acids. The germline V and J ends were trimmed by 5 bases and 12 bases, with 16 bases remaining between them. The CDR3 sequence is CASSPVFGSELFF. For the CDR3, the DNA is TGTGCCAGCAGCCCTGTTTTTGGGAGTGAACTGTTTTTT. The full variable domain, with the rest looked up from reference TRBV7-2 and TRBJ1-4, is GAGVSQSPSNKVTEKGKDVELRCDPISGHTALYWYRQSLGQGLEFLIYFQGNSAPDKSGLPSDRFSAERTGGSVSTLTIQRTQQEDSAVYLCASSPVFGSELFFGSGTQLSVL.

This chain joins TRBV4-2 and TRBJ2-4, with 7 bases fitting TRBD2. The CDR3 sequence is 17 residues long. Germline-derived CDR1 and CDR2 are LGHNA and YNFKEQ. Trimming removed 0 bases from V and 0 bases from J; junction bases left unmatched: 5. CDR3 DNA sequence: TGTGCCAGCAGCCAAGACCCCCCGGGGGGAGCCAAAAACATTCAGTACTTC. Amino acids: CASSQDPPGGAKNIQYF.

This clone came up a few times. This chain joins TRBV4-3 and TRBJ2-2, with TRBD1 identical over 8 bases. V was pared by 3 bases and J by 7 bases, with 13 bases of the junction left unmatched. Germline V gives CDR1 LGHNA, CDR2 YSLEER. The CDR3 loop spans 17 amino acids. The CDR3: CASSQGKPGGGIGELFF. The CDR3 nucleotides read TGCGCCAGCAGCCAGGGTAAGCCAGGGGGCGGAATCGGGGAGCTGTTTTTT.

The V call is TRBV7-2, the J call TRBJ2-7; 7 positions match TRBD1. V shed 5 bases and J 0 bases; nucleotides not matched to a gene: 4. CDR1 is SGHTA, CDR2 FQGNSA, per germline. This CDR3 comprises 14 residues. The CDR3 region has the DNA TGTGCCAGCAGCGTGGACAGGAACTCCTACGAGCAGTACTTC. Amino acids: CASSVDRNSYEQYF.

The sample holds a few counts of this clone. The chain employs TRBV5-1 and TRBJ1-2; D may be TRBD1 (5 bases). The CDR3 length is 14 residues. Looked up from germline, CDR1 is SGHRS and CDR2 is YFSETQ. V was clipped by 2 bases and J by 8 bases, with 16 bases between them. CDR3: CASSFGGADRGYTF. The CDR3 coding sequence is TGCGCCAGCAGCTTCGGAGGGGCAGATAGGGGCTACACCTTC.

CDR3 nucleotide sequence: TGTGCCACTTCGGCCCAGGCGGGTCAGCCCCAGCATTTT. It is translated as CATSAQAGQPQHF. This sequence joins TRBV19 and TRBJ1-5; no clear D. This CDR3 is 13 amino acids long. V lost 10 bases to trimming and J lost 6 bases, with 16 bases between them. Per the germline V gene, CDR1 is LNHDA and CDR2 is SQIVND (reference sequence).

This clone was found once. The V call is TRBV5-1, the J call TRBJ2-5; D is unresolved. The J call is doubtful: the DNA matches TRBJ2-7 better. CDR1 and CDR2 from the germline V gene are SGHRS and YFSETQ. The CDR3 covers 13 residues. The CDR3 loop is CASSLDFSYEQYF. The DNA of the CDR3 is TGCGCCAGCAGCTTGGACTTTTCCTACGAGCAGTACTTC.

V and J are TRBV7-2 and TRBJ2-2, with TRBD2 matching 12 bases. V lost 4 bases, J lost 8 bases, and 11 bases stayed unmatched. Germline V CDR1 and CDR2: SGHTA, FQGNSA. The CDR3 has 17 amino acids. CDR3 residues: CASSSRRTSGEKGELFF. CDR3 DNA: TGTGCCAGCAGCTCCCGACGGACTAGCGGGGAAAAGGGGGAGCTGTTTTTT. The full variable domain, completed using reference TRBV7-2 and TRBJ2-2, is GAGVSQSPSNKVTEKGKDVELRCDPISGHTALYWYRQSLGQGLEFLIYFQGNSAPDKSGLPSDRFSAERTGGSVSTLTIQRTQQEDSAVYLCASSSRRTSGEKGELFFGEGSRLTVL.

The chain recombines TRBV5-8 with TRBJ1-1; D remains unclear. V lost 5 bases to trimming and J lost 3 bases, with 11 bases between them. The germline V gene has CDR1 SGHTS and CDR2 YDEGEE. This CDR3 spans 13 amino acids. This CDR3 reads CASRTEVDTEAFF. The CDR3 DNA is TGTGCCAGCAGGACCGAAGTTGACACTGAAGCTTTCTTT.

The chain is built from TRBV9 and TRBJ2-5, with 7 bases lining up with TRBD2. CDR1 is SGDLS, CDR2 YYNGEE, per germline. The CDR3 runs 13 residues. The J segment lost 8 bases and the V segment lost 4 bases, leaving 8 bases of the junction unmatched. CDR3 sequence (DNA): TGTGCCAGCAGCCTCTTGGGGGGGGGAACCCAGTACTTC. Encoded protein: CASSLLGGGTQYF.

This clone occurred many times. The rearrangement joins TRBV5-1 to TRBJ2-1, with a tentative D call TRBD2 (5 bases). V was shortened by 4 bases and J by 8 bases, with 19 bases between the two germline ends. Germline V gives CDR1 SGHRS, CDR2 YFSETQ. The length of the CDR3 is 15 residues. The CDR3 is CASSLLATPDHEQFF. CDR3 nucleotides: TGCGCCAGCAGCCTCCTAGCCACCCCCGACCATGAGCAGTTCTTC.

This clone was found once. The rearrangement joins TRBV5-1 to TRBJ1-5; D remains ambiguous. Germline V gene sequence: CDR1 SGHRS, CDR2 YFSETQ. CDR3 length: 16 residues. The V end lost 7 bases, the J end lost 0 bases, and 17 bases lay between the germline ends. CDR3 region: CASFHLGRGSNQPQHF. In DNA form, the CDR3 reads TGCGCCAGCTTCCACCTGGGTCGGGGTAGCAATCAGCCCCAGCATTTT.